These 8 T cell receptor beta chains came from one sample sequenced in a study of T cell responses to AZD1222 COVID-19 vaccine. Some clones are missing from TCRdb's copy, which holds only in-frame ones; the method was immunoSEQ multiplex PCR. This table has around 130,000 clones, 93% appearing once. This material consisted of peripheral blood, taken on day 0 of AZD1222 vaccination. These receptors were obtained from an adult in good health.

The rearrangement joins TRBV3-1 (or the pseudogene TRBV3-2) to TRBJ2-3; 7 bases agree with TRBD1. Germline CDR1 is LGHDT and CDR2 is YNNKEL (reference sequence). The J segment lost 2 bases and the V segment lost 3 bases, leaving 5 bases of the junction unmatched. The CDR3 has 15 amino acids. CDR3 in DNA: TGTGCCAGCAGCCACCGGGACAGTTCCACAGATACGCAGTATTTT. It specifies CASSHRDSSTDTQYF.

This clone was picked up one time. The CDR3 coding sequence is TGCAGCGTTGAAGATTCCGGGACAGTGACAAATGAGCAGTTCTTC. Amino acids: CSVEDSGTVTNEQFF. The chain joins TRBV29-1 to TRBJ2-1; 7 bases match TRBD1. The ends lost 0 bases at V and 7 bases at J; junction bases unmatched: 9. The CDR3 contains 15 residues. The V gene's germline CDR1 is SQVTM and CDR2 ANQGSEA.

The chain carries TRBV10-3 and TRBJ2-7; D gene unclear. Germline V CDR1 and CDR2: ENHRY, SYGVKD. Trimming took 2 bases from V and 2 from J, leaving 10 bases between them. The CDR3 extends over 14 amino acids. CDR3 DNA sequence: TGTGCCATCAGTGAGGAAGTGATAACCTACGAGCAGTACTTC. It yields the protein CAISEEVITYEQYF.

The chain links TRBV10-2 to TRBJ2-7; a possible D gene is TRBD2 (6 bases). This CDR3 region has 13 residues. V dropped 10 bases and J dropped 0 bases, with 13 bases sitting between them. Germline loops: CDR1 WSHSY, CDR2 SAAADI. CDR3 DNA sequence: TGCGCCACGGGGGACCATCCCTCCTACGAGCAGTACTTC. It codes for CATGDHPSYEQYF.

Concerning this clone itself: Other DNA sequences in the sample encode the same CDR3. The chain recombines TRBV19 with TRBJ2-7; D gene ambiguous. Germline loops: CDR1 LNHDA, CDR2 SQIVND (reference sequence). The CDR3 spans 13 residues. With 3 bases removed from V and 1 base from J, the gap between germline ends came to 7 bases. CDR3 nucleotide sequence: TGTGCCAGTAGTATCGGCCAGTCCTACGAGCAGTACTTC. Amino acid sequence: CASSIGQSYEQYF.

This chain connects TRBV6-5 to TRBJ2-2; D may be TRBD1 (6 bases). The CDR3 totals 15 residues. The germline gives CDR1 MNHEY, CDR2 SVGAGI. The V gene lost 6 bases and the J gene lost 0 bases, with 11 bases spanning the gap. In nucleotides, the CDR3 is TGTGCCAGCAGGGTCGCAGGGGCGAACACCGGGGAGCTGTTTTTT. Its protein is CASRVAGANTGELFF.

This sequence joins TRBV11-3 and TRBJ2-3; 7 bases align to TRBD2. Looked up from germline, CDR1 is SGHNT and CDR2 is YENEEA. The trim removed 7 bases at V and 0 bases at J, leaving 16 bases unmatched. The CDR3 runs to 18 residues. The CDR3 DNA sequence: TGTGCCAGCAACCAAGGATTTTGGGAGGGCCGGAGCACAGATACGCAGTATTTT. It specifies CASNQGFWEGRSTDTQYF.

Details on this clone: Other DNA sequences of this sample code for an identical CDR3. This chain joins TRBV19 and TRBJ1-1; no clear D. The germline gives CDR1 LNHDA, CDR2 SQIVND (reference sequence). The CDR3 has 14 residues. With 1 base removed from V and 2 bases from J, the gap between germline ends came to 8 bases. The CDR3 reads CASSIGPVNTEAFF. CDR3 DNA sequence: TGTGCCAGTAGTATAGGGCCGGTAAACACTGAAGCTTTCTTT.